What follows are 9 T cell receptor beta chains derived from one specimen sequenced in a study of post-analysis software for immune sequencing data. Presence of unique molecular identifiers characterized the TCR beta cDNA libraries. A single record per CDR3 protein comes from TCRdb applying MiXCR to the PCR reads. The data hold roughly 870,000 distinct CDR3 sequences, with roughly 58% observed a single time. Broader study findings: Included in a set of about five TRBV segments more frequent in patients than controls were TRBV5-6, TRBV5-1 and TRBV20-1.

For these TCRs, the target antigens are not known. Specimen: blood. The receptors were gathered from a girl aged 5-17 years with multiple sclerosis.

This clonotype was counted only a few times. A junction end diverges from the germline sequence, so it may reflect a read error. The chain carries TRBV5-1 and TRBJ2-7, with TRBD1 matching 9 bases. The CDR3 is 13 amino acids. Germline-derived CDR1 and CDR2 are SGHRS and YFSETQ. The chain's CDR3 is CASSLTGGHEQYF. Here the CDR3 DNA reads TGTGCCAGCAGCTTGACAGGGGGACACGAGCAGTACTTC.

The chain recombines TRBV9 with TRBJ2-7, with TRBD2 matching over 11 bases. The CDR3 loop spans 16 amino acids. Trimming cost V 0 bases and J 6 bases; bases outside gene matches: 8. Germline loops: CDR1 SGDLS, CDR2 YYNGEE. The chain's CDR3 is CASSVVSLAGGSEQYF. In nucleotides, the CDR3 is TGTGCCAGCAGCGTAGTAAGCCTAGCGGGAGGTAGCGAGCAGTACTTC.

This chain uses TRBV5-1 with TRBJ2-1; TRBD2 might be the D (5 bases). CDR3 length: 18 amino acids. Germline-derived CDR1 and CDR2 are SGHRS and YFSETQ. The ends were cut back, 1 base at V and 6 bases at J, with 23 bases in the middle. The CDR3 sequence: CASSLIWLANPLSNEQFF. The CDR3 coding sequence is TGCGCCAGCAGCTTGATTTGGCTAGCCAACCCTCTCAGCAATGAGCAGTTCTTC.

This clonotype was counted between two and nine times. This CDR3 is CASSDSVTEEETQYF. In nucleotides, the CDR3 is TGTGCCAGCAGTGACTCCGTGACAGAAGAAGAGACCCAGTACTTC. This chain uses TRBV6-4 with TRBJ2-5, with a tentative D call TRBD1 (5 bases). V lost 0 bases to trimming and J lost 3 bases, with 11 bases between them. CDR3 length equals 15 residues. CDR1 and CDR2 (germline): MRHNA, SNTAGT.

The chain has TRBV7-3 and TRBJ2-3; 7 bases map to TRBD2. The CDR3 loop spans 16 amino acids. The germline CDR1 and CDR2 sequences are SGHTA and FQGTGA. The V gene end was trimmed by 3 bases and the J gene end by 2 bases; junction bases not matched to a gene: 8. This chain's CDR3 is CASSFSSGFSTDTQYF. The CDR3, as DNA: TGTGCCAGCAGCTTCTCTAGCGGCTTCTCCACAGATACGCAGTATTTT. Looking up the rest from reference TRBV7-3 and TRBJ2-3 gives the full variable domain: GAGVSQTPSNKVTEKGKYVELRCDPISGHTALYWYRQSLGQGPEFLIYFQGTGAADDSGLPNDRFFAVRPEGSVSTLKIQRTERGDSAVYLCASSFSSGFSTDTQYFGPGTRLTVL.

This clonotype was counted only a few times. The genes are TRBV9 and TRBJ2-5; 9 nucleotides align to TRBD2. The closer fit of TRBJ2-7 to the DNA end suggests the J call may be wrong. The CDR3 is made up of 14 amino acids. Germline assignment: CDR1 SGDLS and CDR2 YYNGEE. CDR3 coding DNA: TGTGCCAGCAGCGGGCCTGCGGGAGGGCGCGAGCAGTACTTC. Its protein product is CASSGPAGGREQYF.

This clonotype was counted between two and nine times. This chain uses TRBV7-3 with TRBJ1-1; D is ambiguous. V lost 4 bases and J 0 bases, leaving 6 bases between the germline ends. The CDR3 contains 13 residues. The germline V gene has CDR1 SGHTA and CDR2 FQGTGA. CDR3 coding DNA: TGTGCCAGCAGCTCTACAGTGAACACTGAAGCTTTCTTT. It is translated as CASSSTVNTEAFF.

This clonotype was seen a few times. The gene calls are TRBV5-6 and TRBJ2-7; no clear D gene. Germline V gene sequence: CDR1 SGHDT, CDR2 YYEEEE. The CDR3 has 13 residues. Trimming stripped 4 bases from V and 2 bases from J, with 10 bases between. The CDR3 here is CASSADVTYEQYF. The CDR3 region has the DNA TGTGCCAGCAGCGCAGACGTCACCTACGAGCAGTACTTC.

The V and J genes are TRBV12-3 or TRBV12-4 and TRBJ1-5; 10 nucleotides match TRBD1. The CDR3 covers 15 residues. V gave up 6 bases and J gave up 3 bases; unmatched junction bases: 5. The CDR3 here is CASSEGQGYNQPQHF. Written as DNA, the CDR3 is TGTGCCAGCAGCGAGGGACAGGGGTACAATCAGCCCCAGCATTTT.